A single sample is the source of the 20 T cell receptor beta chains below, sequenced in a study of cytomegalovirus exposure and HLA in healthy donors. PCR involved 60 Vbeta and 13 Jbeta primers. Profiled with immunoSEQ multiplex PCR; TCRdb holds only in-frame clones, not every one. This repertoire shows around 100,000 clones, less than 70% found once; its top ten account for about 2.2%. Sequenced sample: PBMCs. These receptors originate from a woman under 40 in good health and CMV-seronegative.

The chain recombines TRBV27 with TRBJ1-1; D is perhaps TRBD1 (6 bases). This CDR3 comprises 14 residues. Germline CDR1 reads MNHEY; CDR2 reads SMNVEV (reference sequence). V lost 6 bases, J lost 5 bases, and 16 bases lay in between. The CDR3 loop is CASRARDNRTEAFF. In nucleotides, the CDR3 is TGTGCCAGCAGAGCCCGGGACAATAGAACTGAAGCTTTCTTT.

This clone has only a few counts. J is TRBJ2-1 and V is TRBV30; TRBD2 matches at 12 bases. This CDR3 spans 15 amino acids. With V trimmed by 3 bases and J by 7 bases, 7 bases remained unmatched. The germline V gene encodes CDR1 GTSNPN and CDR2 SVGIG (reference sequence). The CDR3 loop is CAWRFGGLAGNEQFF. DNA for the CDR3: TGTGCCTGGAGATTCGGAGGACTAGCGGGGAATGAGCAGTTCTTC. Together with reference TRBV30 and TRBJ2-1, the CDR3 gives the full variable domain: SQTIHQWPATLVQPVGSPLSLECTVEGTSNPNLYWYRQAAGRGLQLLFYSVGIGQISSEVPQNLSASRPQDRQFILSSKKLLLSDSGFYLCAWRFGGLAGNEQFFGPGTRLTVL.

The chain combines TRBV5-4 with TRBJ2-7, with 7 nucleotides matching TRBD2. The CDR3 is made up of 13 amino acids. Germline V gene sequence: CDR1 SGHNT, CDR2 YYREEE (reference sequence). With V trimmed by 6 bases and J by 4 bases, 7 bases remained unmatched. DNA for the CDR3: TGTGCCAGCACAAGCGGGACCGGATACGAGCAGTACTTC. It translates to CASTSGTGYEQYF.

This clone has a handful of counts. Written as DNA, the CDR3 is TGTGCCAGCAGTTACTCGACAGTTTACTACGAGCAGTACTTC. It is translated as CASSYSTVYYEQYF. The chain combines TRBV6-5 with TRBJ2-7; D possibly corresponds to TRBD1 (5 bases). Germline CDR1 MNHEY, CDR2 SVGAGI. The CDR3 sequence is 14 residues long. Between the trimmed V and J ends, which lost 0 bases and 3 bases, there was a span of 9 bases.

This chain connects TRBV2 to TRBJ1-6, with 7 bases fitting TRBD1. CDR1 SNHLY and CDR2 FYNNEI come from the germline V gene. The CDR3 runs 14 residues. With 7 bases clipped from V and 10 bases from J, the junction kept 10 bases outside the gene matches. CDR3 sequence: CASTEQGLRSPLHF. The CDR3 DNA reads TGTGCCAGCACCGAACAGGGGCTCCGGTCACCCCTCCACTTT.

V gene TRBV10-3 combines with J gene TRBJ2-1; the D is unclear. This CDR3 is built from 13 residues. V lost 3 bases and J 3 bases, leaving 6 bases between the germline ends. Germline V CDR1 and CDR2: ENHRY, SYGVKD. The CDR3 DNA sequence: TGTGCCATCAGTGACCGGAGCTACAATGAGCAGTTCTTC. It specifies CAISDRSYNEQFF.

The chain uses TRBV9 and TRBJ2-3; 8 nucleotides match TRBD2. Germline V gene lookup returns CDR1 SGDLS and CDR2 YYNGEE. J lost 2 bases, V lost 4 bases, and 9 bases had no gene match. The CDR3 is 16 residues long. DNA for the CDR3: TGTGCCAGCAGCCCCGGGATAGCGGGGCACACAGATACGCAGTATTTT. Translated, it gives CASSPGIAGHTDTQYF.

V is TRBV9 and J is TRBJ1-6; the D gene is possibly TRBD1 (5 bases). The CDR3 spans 15 residues. V gave up 4 bases and J gave up 7 bases, with 15 bases separating them. CDR1 and CDR2 (germline): SGDLS, YYNGEE. CDR3 sequence reads: CASSPMGGTNSPLHF. The DNA of the CDR3 is TGTGCCAGCAGCCCGATGGGGGGGACGAATTCACCCCTCCACTTT. The variable domain in full, with the rest retrieved from reference TRBV9 and TRBJ1-6, is DSGVTQTPKHLITATGQRVTLRCSPRSGDLSVYWYQQSLDQGLQFLIQYYNGEERAKGNILERFSAQQFPDLHSELNLSSLELGDSALYFCASSPMGGTNSPLHFGNGTRLTVT.

The chain links TRBV6-1 to TRBJ2-1; TRBD2 matches at 10 bases. Germline V gene lookup returns CDR1 MNHNS and CDR2 SASEGT. Trimming cost V 2 bases and J 7 bases; bases outside gene matches: 8. The CDR3 is made up of 16 amino acids. The DNA for the CDR3 is TGTGCCAGCAGTGAATACCCTAGCGGGAGTGGTAATGAGCAGTTCTTC. Its protein is CASSEYPSGSGNEQFF.

The chain joins TRBV7-9 to TRBJ1-2; 9 nucleotides align to TRBD1. From germline, CDR1 is SEHNR and CDR2 FQNEAQ (reference sequence). This CDR3 is built from 14 residues. The V segment lost 5 bases and the J segment 6 bases; nucleotides outside the gene matches: 7. CDR3 nucleotides: TGTGCCAGCAGCCCCGGGACAGGGACGCATGGCTACACCTTC. Translated: CASSPGTGTHGYTF.

This clone was counted between two and nine times. The gene calls are TRBV2 and TRBJ2-3; TRBD1 might be the D (5 bases). This CDR3 has 14 residues. V was shortened by 6 bases and J by 0 bases, with 10 bases between the two germline ends. The germline gives CDR1 SNHLY, CDR2 FYNNEI. For the CDR3, the DNA is TGTGCCAGCAGACTACAGGACAGCACAGATACGCAGTATTTT. Translated, it gives CASRLQDSTDTQYF.

This rearrangement joins TRBV28 to TRBJ2-3; the match to TRBD2 covers 10 bases. Germline V gene data show CDR1 as MDHEN and CDR2 as SYDVKM. The CDR3 runs to 16 residues. The V gene end was trimmed by 2 bases and the J gene end by 4 bases; junction bases not matched to a gene: 6. As DNA, the CDR3 is TGTGCCAGCAGTTTAACCCCTAGCGGGAGTTCAGATACGCAGTATTTT. Translating it yields CASSLTPSGSSDTQYF.

This clone has a single count. The rearrangement joins TRBV9 to TRBJ2-3, with TRBD2 identical over 7 bases. Per the germline V gene, CDR1 is SGDLS and CDR2 is YYNGEE. Trimming cost V 0 bases and J 6 bases; bases outside gene matches: 4. The CDR3 is made up of 14 amino acids. In nucleotides, the CDR3 is TGTGCCAGCAGCGTAGTAGGTAGCGGGGATACGCAGTATTTT. Amino acid sequence: CASSVVGSGDTQYF.

The chain carries TRBV15 and TRBJ2-3; tentatively, D is TRBD2 (6 bases). V was clipped by 0 bases and J by 4 bases, with 11 bases between them. Germline lookup yields CDR1 LNHNV and CDR2 YYDKDF (reference sequence). The CDR3 contains 15 residues. In nucleotides, the CDR3 is TGTGCCACCAGCAGAGAAAGACTAGGATCAGATACGCAGTATTTT. Translating it yields CATSRERLGSDTQYF.

CDR3 sequence (DNA): TGTGCCAGCAGTTTATTTAGAGAGACCCAGTACTTC. Translated: CASSLFRETQYF. This chain uses TRBV28 with TRBJ2-5; no definite D call. V shed 1 base and J shed 4 bases, with 4 bases lying between them. The CDR3 runs 12 residues. Looked up from germline, CDR1 is MDHEN and CDR2 is SYDVKM.

This chain uses TRBV18 with TRBJ2-2; D unresolved. V lost 3 bases, J lost 8 bases, and 7 bases lay in between. Per germline, CDR1 KGHSH and CDR2 LQKENI. This CDR3 is 12 amino acids long. CDR3 amino acids: CASSPAGGELFF. CDR3 DNA sequence: TGTGCCAGCTCACCGGCCGGGGGGGAGCTGTTTTTT.

V is TRBV19 and J is TRBJ1-1; the match to TRBD1 covers 9 bases. The germline V gene has CDR1 LNHDA and CDR2 SQIVND (reference sequence). The ends lost 6 bases at V and 6 bases at J; junction bases unmatched: 8. The CDR3 covers 14 residues. In nucleotides, the CDR3 is TGTGCCAGTAGCCCCGGGACAGGGTCCGCTGAAGCTTTCTTT. Translation gives CASSPGTGSAEAFF.

The rearrangement uses TRBV14 and TRBJ2-7; 7 nucleotides match TRBD1. This CDR3 is 16 amino acids long. Germline V lookup: CDR1 SGHDN, CDR2 FVKESK. Germline trimming cut 2 bases from V and 2 bases from J; bases unmatched to any gene: 9. CDR3 sequence (DNA): TGTGCCAGCAGCCAAATAGGGACAGAGGGAACCTACGAGCAGTACTTC. Amino acids: CASSQIGTEGTYEQYF.

The genes are TRBV6-6 and TRBJ1-1; the match to TRBD1 covers 7 bases. CDR1 is MNHNY, CDR2 SVGAGI, per germline (reference sequence). V lost 6 bases to trimming and J lost 0 bases; unmatched junction nucleotides: 4. The CDR3 extends over 14 amino acids. The CDR3 region is CASSHGTVNTEAFF. The CDR3 nucleotides are TGTGCCAGCAGCCATGGGACAGTGAACACTGAAGCTTTCTTT.

The CDR3 here is CASSFGGLAGGAVETQYF. In DNA, the CDR3 is TGTGCCAGCAGCTTTGGTGGACTAGCGGGAGGGGCGGTAGAGACCCAGTACTTC. The rearrangement uses TRBV7-9 and TRBJ2-5, with 15 bases fitting TRBD2. The CDR3 loop spans 18 amino acids. V lost 3 bases, J lost 4 bases, and 9 bases stayed unmatched. Germline lookup yields CDR1 SEHNR and CDR2 FQNEAQ (reference sequence).